This T cell receptor (beta chain) was profiled in a study of blood T cells in healthy people across ages. General study results and limits: Diversity estimated from one million T cells was considered an underestimate.

A J-beta primer mix and a sample-barcoded 5' primer were used in a second PCR of roughly 7 to 12 cycles. The authors tagged each cDNA molecule using a template-switch adaptor with 12 random nucleotides. Using its own MiXCR run on the 5' RACE reads, TCRdb lists one record per CDR3 protein. The repertoire holds fewer than 950,000 distinct CDR3 sequences, about 55% seen once, with roughly 37% in the top ten. Germline loops: CDR1 SNHLY, CDR2 FYNNEI. V dropped 5 bases and J dropped 15; count of bases not matched to a gene: 5. This CDR3 is 12 amino acids long. This clonotype was detected a few times. Its matching antigen is unknown.

Sequences were obtained from blood. This TCR derives from a man of 80 years or more in good health. The chain has TRBV2 and TRBJ2-1; TRBD2 agrees at 12 bases. CDR3 protein: CASSLLAGGWFF. In nucleotides, the CDR3 is TGTGCCAGCAGTCTACTAGCGGGAGGATGGTTCTTC.